This T cell receptor beta chain was observed in a study of T cell changes during pregnancy in multiple sclerosis. The CDR3 loop spans 18 amino acids. V lost 3 bases to trimming and J lost 6 bases; unmatched junction nucleotides: 15. From germline, CDR1 is SGDLS and CDR2 YYNGEE. Assay used: immunoSEQ multiplex PCR; TCRdb lists only in-frame clones, some missing. The sample lists some 60,000 clones; almost 95% were seen once. V and J are TRBV9 and TRBJ2-3; TRBD2 aligns across 11 bases. The receptor comes from a female donor with multiple sclerosis, enrolled in a pregnancy study. Sequencing was performed on peripheral blood, taken in the first trimester of pregnancy. The CDR3 loop is CASSDSGLAGGAFDTQYF. CDR3 nucleotide sequence: TGTGCCAGCAGCGACTCCGGGCTAGCGGGGGGCGCTTTTGATACGCAGTATTTT. Complete variable domain (other parts from reference TRBV9 and TRBJ2-3): DSGVTQTPKHLITATGQRVTLRCSPRSGDLSVYWYQQSLDQGLQFLIQYYNGEERAKGNILERFSAQQFPDLHSELNLSSLELGDSALYFCASSDSGLAGGAFDTQYFGPGTRLTVL.